Shown below are 31 T cell receptor beta chains from a single sample sequenced in a study of breast tumors, draining lymph nodes, adjacent tissues (dated by TCRdb to 2016 to 2017). Libraries were prepared through multiplex PCR. Sequencing instrument: Illumina HiSeq 2000. The public sequencing data were trimmed at Q25 with fastp and processed into clonotypes with MiXCR by TCRdb, which kept only in-frame beta chains. One record per CDR3 amino acid sequence lists the most common genes and DNA. Across this sample there are about 53,000 distinct CDR3 sequences, with approximately 45% seen only once. Roughly a tenth of the sample is taken by the ten largest. Sequencing was carried out using breast tumor tissue. The source is a female donor with breast cancer. Some clones in this sample may be carry-over from other donors' samples.

V and J are TRBV20-1 and TRBJ1-6; 11 nucleotides agree with TRBD1. The CDR3 has 14 residues. Germline V gene sequence: CDR1 DFQATT, CDR2 SNEGSKA (reference sequence). Trimming at V came to 4 bases and at J to 9 bases, leaving 5 bases not matched to a gene. The CDR3, as DNA: TGCAGTGCTATAGGACAGGGGGCCGGTTCACCCCTCCACTTT. Translating gives CSAIGQGAGSPLHF.

This clonotype was picked up a small number of times. This may stem from a read error, because a much larger clone lies one nucleotide away. This rearrangement joins TRBV6-1 to TRBJ2-7; TRBD1 matches at 9 bases. Germline V gene sequence: CDR1 MNHNS, CDR2 SASEGT. The CDR3 extends over 17 amino acids. V shed 6 bases and J 2 bases; nucleotides not matched to a gene: 14. Here the CDR3 DNA reads TGTGCCAGCAGGCAATGGGTGACGGGACAGGGTACCTACGAGCAGTACTTC. This gives the protein CASRQWVTGQGTYEQYF.

About this clonotype itself: This clone may be a read error of a much larger clone one base away. The rearrangement joins TRBV5-4 to TRBJ2-1; maybe TRBD2 (6 bases). V lost 2 bases and J lost 5, with 14 bases in between. The CDR3 consists of 15 residues. Germline lookup yields CDR1 SGHNT and CDR2 YYREEE (reference sequence). Here the CDR3 DNA reads TGTGCCAGCAGCTTTCGCTCGGAGGGACACAATGAGCAGTTCTTC. Encoded protein: CASSFRSEGHNEQFF.

The chain is built from TRBV24-1 and TRBJ2-2; D call uncertain. CDR3 length: 14 amino acids. From germline, CDR1 is KGHDR and CDR2 SFDVKD. Trimming cost V 6 bases and J 1 base, with 8 bases left between them. CDR3 protein: CATSTYQNTGELFF. As DNA, the CDR3 is TGTGCCACCAGTACGTACCAGAACACCGGGGAGCTGTTTTTT.

In its sample, this clonotype was seen many times. CDR3 region: CSVRQGVRDEQYF. DNA for the CDR3: TGCAGCGTTAGACAGGGGGTTCGTGACGAGCAGTACTTC. The genes are TRBV29-1 and TRBJ2-7; 9 bases are shared with TRBD1. Losses at the gene ends were 5 bases for V and 5 bases for J; bases not matched to a gene: 7. CDR3 length: 13 amino acids. CDR1 is SQVTM and CDR2 is ANQGSEA in the germline V gene.

The rearrangement links TRBV25-1 to TRBJ2-1, with 10 positions matching TRBD1. Trimming took 11 bases from V and 7 from J; bases not matched to a gene: 8. Per the germline V gene, CDR1 is MGHDK and CDR2 is SYGVNS. CDR3 length equals 13 residues. The CDR3 region is CADRDRGGNEQFF. CDR3 bases: TGTGCCGACCGGGACAGGGGAGGGAATGAGCAGTTCTTC. The entire variable domain, with the rest obtained from reference TRBV25-1 and TRBJ2-1, is as follows: EADIYQTPRYLVIGTGKKITLECSQTMGHDKMYWYQQDPGMELHLIHYSYGVNSTEKGDLSSESTVSRIRTEHFPLTLESARPSHTSQYLCADRDRGGNEQFFGPGTRLTVL.

V is TRBV9 and J is TRBJ2-7; TRBD1 matches at 10 bases. The CDR3 is 16 residues long. CDR1 is SGDLS and CDR2 is YYNGEE in the germline V gene. After removal of 0 bases from V and 7 bases from J, the junction contained 10 bases not matched to a gene. The CDR3 reads CASSVGMGGTGVEQYF. The CDR3 bases are TGTGCCAGCAGCGTAGGCATGGGGGGGACAGGGGTTGAGCAGTACTTC.

This clonotype was seen only once. The chain employs TRBV5-1 and TRBJ2-3; 11 nucleotides agree with TRBD2. The V gene's germline CDR1 is SGHRS and CDR2 YFSETQ. The CDR3 runs 18 residues. After removal of 4 bases from V and 4 bases from J, the junction contained 14 bases not matched to a gene. CDR3 protein: CASSETAIGLAGADTQYF. The CDR3, as DNA: TGCGCCAGCAGCGAGACTGCAATTGGACTAGCGGGCGCAGATACGCAGTATTTT. Full variable domain (missing parts from reference TRBV5-1 and TRBJ2-3): KAGVTQTPRYLIKTRGQQVTLSCSPISGHRSVSWYQQTPGQGLQFLFEYFSETQRNKGNFPGRFSGRQFSNSRSEMNVSTLELGDSALYLCASSETAIGLAGADTQYFGPGTRLTVL.

CDR3: CASSYVRPGINDGDIQYF. The CDR3 DNA reads TGTGCCAGCAGTTATGTTAGGCCCGGGATCAACGATGGGGACATTCAGTACTTC. V usage is TRBV6-6 and J usage is TRBJ2-4, with a weak D call TRBD2 (5 bases). Trimming removed 3 bases from V and 8 bases from J, with 26 bases in between. The CDR3 runs to 18 residues. Germline CDR1 and CDR2: MNHNY and SVGAGI (reference sequence).

This chain links TRBV19 with TRBJ2-7; 8 bases line up with TRBD1. CDR1 is LNHDA, CDR2 SQIVND, per germline (reference sequence). The CDR3 loop spans 13 amino acids. V lost 6 bases to trimming and J lost 6 bases; unmatched junction nucleotides: 7. CDR3 coding DNA: TGTGCCAGTAGGGACAGGGCGGATAGCGAGCAGTACTTC. Its translation: CASRDRADSEQYF.

In its sample, this clonotype was seen many times. The chain recombines TRBV20-1 with TRBJ2-3; 13 bases fit TRBD2. The CDR3 is 15 residues long. The germline CDR1 and CDR2 sequences are DFQATT and SNEGSKA (reference sequence). With V trimmed by 3 bases and J by 5 bases, 5 bases remained unmatched. The CDR3 loop is CSASRLAGGEDTQYF. Written as DNA, the CDR3 is TGCAGTGCTAGCCGACTAGCGGGAGGCGAAGATACGCAGTATTTT.

The chain links TRBV15 to TRBJ1-5; D may be TRBD1 (5 bases). CDR3 length: 16 residues. Germline CDR1 reads LNHNV; CDR2 reads YYDKDF (reference sequence). The V and J ends lost 3 bases and 1 base respectively, with 13 bases between them. CDR3 region: CATSSRDRDSNQPQHF. The DNA of the CDR3 is TGTGCCACCAGCAGCCGGGACCGGGACAGCAATCAGCCCCAGCATTTT.

This clonotype was seen once. The conserved phenylalanine or tryptophan normally closing the CDR3 is absent here, so this likely arose from a read error. The chain has TRBV24-1 and TRBJ2-1; 9 bases are a match to TRBD2. The CDR3 contains 18 residues. V lost 3 bases and J lost 7; bases outside the gene matches: 15. Germline V gene data show CDR1 as KGHDR and CDR2 as SFDVKD. The CDR3 sequence: CATSDRELLAGAWNEQFL. DNA of the CDR3: TGTGCCACCAGTGATCGAGAGTTACTAGCGGGTGCTTGGAATGAGCAGTTCCTC.

In this sample, this clonotype turned up many times. This chain uses TRBV6-6 with TRBJ1-2; 8 bases align to TRBD1. The V gene end was trimmed by 7 bases and the J gene end by 4 bases; junction bases not matched to a gene: 14. Germline values: CDR1 MNHNY, CDR2 SVGAGI (reference sequence). This CDR3 contains 16 residues. The CDR3 DNA is TGTGCCAGCATTGACATGACAGGGGCCCTAAGCTATGGCTACACCTTC. This sequence encodes CASIDMTGALSYGYTF.

Notes on this clonotype: The DNA is omitted, as the CDR3 cannot be located on it reliably, and the CDR3 follows TCRdb's listing. The chain joins TRBV5-1 to TRBJ2-2. The germline CDR1 and CDR2 sequences are SGHRS and YFSETQ. 18 amino acids form the CDR3, both terminal residues included. CDR3 sequence: CASSAASSYEQYFGELFF.

This chain links TRBV20-1 with TRBJ2-3; 8 bases agree with TRBD2. From germline, CDR1 is DFQATT and CDR2 SNEGSKA (reference sequence). V shed 5 bases, J shed 6 bases, and the junction held 13 bases outside the gene matches. CDR3 length: 15 amino acids. The CDR3 region is CSAPRSGSLQDTQYF. The DNA of the CDR3 is TGCAGTGCTCCTCGAAGCGGGAGTCTTCAGGATACGCAGTATTTT.

This clonotype was counted ten times or more. Written as DNA, the CDR3 is TGTGCCAGCAGCCCCGGGTGGGGAGTAGCGGGAGATCGCACAGATACGCAGTATTTT. As protein: CASSPGWGVAGDRTDTQYF. This sequence joins TRBV7-2 and TRBJ2-3; 9 bases line up with TRBD2. Germline V gene sequence: CDR1 SGHTA, CDR2 FQGNSA. This CDR3 contains 19 residues. J lost 1 base, V lost 5 bases, and 16 bases had no gene match.

The chain has TRBV5-5 and TRBJ2-7; D gene ambiguous. CDR1 and CDR2 from the germline V gene are SGHKS and YYEKEE (reference sequence). V lost 3 bases, J lost 6 bases, and 10 bases lay in between. The CDR3 runs 12 residues. Here the CDR3 DNA reads TGTGCCAGCAGCTCATTGATCGGCGAGCAGTACTTC. As protein: CASSSLIGEQYF.

The gene calls are TRBV20-1 and TRBJ2-3; the match to TRBD2 covers 14 bases. V gave up 7 bases and J gave up 5 bases; unmatched junction bases: 8. The CDR3 is made up of 15 amino acids. Germline V gives CDR1 DFQATT, CDR2 SNEGSKA (reference sequence). In DNA form, the CDR3 reads TGCAGTGGTGGGGAAGGACTAGCGGGAGGAGATACGCAGTATTTT. Encoded protein: CSGGEGLAGGDTQYF.

This clonotype is classed as large. The J gene is TRBJ2-7, the V gene TRBV10-1, with 10 bases fitting TRBD2. The CDR3 extends over 13 amino acids. Germline CDR1 and CDR2: WNHNN and SYGVQD (reference sequence). Losses at the gene ends were 4 bases for V and 6 bases for J; bases not matched to a gene: 3. CDR3: CASSASGRSEQYF. CDR3 sequence (DNA): TGCGCCAGCAGTGCTAGCGGGAGATCCGAGCAGTACTTC.

Concerning this clonotype itself: Given a much more abundant clone one base away, this may be a read error. No conserved phenylalanine or tryptophan ends this CDR3, so it is likely a read error. The rearrangement links TRBV5-6 to TRBJ2-3; no clear D. The CDR3 is made up of 14 amino acids. Trimming shortened V by 3 bases and J by 1 base, and 9 bases separated the two germline ends. Germline V gene data show CDR1 as SGHDT and CDR2 as YYEEEE. The CDR3 is CASSSVKGTDTQYL. The CDR3 nucleotides read TGTGCCAGCAGCTCCGTGAAGGGCACAGATACGCAGTATCTT.

The chain couples TRBV6-4 to TRBJ2-2; maybe TRBD1 (5 bases). V lost 2 bases, J lost 6 bases, and 7 bases lay in between. The germline CDR1 and CDR2 sequences are MRHNA and SNTAGT. CDR3 length: 13 amino acids. For the CDR3, the DNA is TGTGCCAGCAGTGACGACAGCTCCGGGGAGCTGTTTTTT. Translated, it gives CASSDDSSGELFF.

By proportion, this clonotype is medium-sized. J is TRBJ1-6 and V is TRBV18; TRBD1 aligns across 12 bases. Germline V gene lookup returns CDR1 KGHSH and CDR2 LQKENI. CDR3 length: 15 amino acids. V lost 2 bases to trimming and J lost 7 bases; unmatched junction nucleotides: 0. CDR3 residues: CASSPGTGGNSPLHF. CDR3 coding DNA: TGTGCCAGCTCACCAGGGACAGGGGGCAATTCACCCCTCCACTTT.

The sample holds one count of this clonotype. This chain links TRBV9 with TRBJ2-3, with TRBD2 matching over 13 bases. The germline V gene encodes CDR1 SGDLS and CDR2 YYNGEE. The J segment lost 4 bases and the V segment lost 2 bases, leaving 4 bases of the junction unmatched. The CDR3 runs to 16 residues. The CDR3 DNA is TGTGCCAGCAGCGTCACTAGCGGGAGGGCTGCAGATACGCAGTATTTT. It encodes CASSVTSGRAADTQYF. Complete variable domain (other parts from reference TRBV9 and TRBJ2-3): DSGVTQTPKHLITATGQRVTLRCSPRSGDLSVYWYQQSLDQGLQFLIQYYNGEERAKGNILERFSAQQFPDLHSELNLSSLELGDSALYFCASSVTSGRAADTQYFGPGTRLTVL.

This sequence joins TRBV4-2 and TRBJ1-4; 7 nucleotides match TRBD1. Germline CDR1 is LGHNA and CDR2 is YNFKEQ. This CDR3 is built from 16 residues. Germline trimming cut 2 bases from V and 4 bases from J; bases unmatched to any gene: 7. Here the CDR3 reads CASSQSLGQLNEKLFF. As DNA, the CDR3 is TGTGCCAGCAGCCAATCACTGGGACAGCTTAATGAAAAACTGTTTTTT.

The chain recombines TRBV20-1 with TRBJ2-3; D not resolved. Trimming left V 2 bases short and J 11 bases short, with 23 bases between. CDR1 is DFQATT, CDR2 SNEGSKA, per germline (reference sequence). The CDR3 consists of 15 residues. This chain's CDR3 is CSARLVGSSYNEQYF. The CDR3 DNA is TGCAGTGCTAGATTGGTGGGTAGCTCCTACAATGAGCAGTATTTT.

In regard to this clonotype: The junction and the germline gene differ at one end; a read error may be behind it. This rearrangement joins TRBV7-2 to TRBJ2-5, with D perhaps TRBD1 or TRBD2 (6 bases each). The CDR3 runs 18 residues. Germline V gene sequence: CDR1 SGHTA, CDR2 FQGNSA. In DNA, the CDR3 is TGTGCCAGCAGCACAGGGACTTGCGGGGCTCCCTTTCAAGAGACCCAGCACTTC. Translating gives CASSTGTCGAPFQETQHF.

This clonotype showed up many times. A read error may explain this, as a much larger clone is one base away. CDR3 sequence (DNA): TGTGCCAGCAGCCAAGACAGGGGGCTCCCTGGGGCCACCGTCCTGACTTTC. Encoded protein: CASSQDRGLPGATVLTF. The chain carries TRBV14 and TRBJ2-6; TRBD1 agrees at 8 bases. The CDR3 runs to 17 residues. Per the germline V gene, CDR1 is SGHDN and CDR2 is FVKESK.

This clonotype was counted at least ten times. The chain is built from TRBV11-2 and TRBJ1-4; D may be TRBD1 (6 bases). V shed 5 bases and J shed 8 bases, with 21 bases lying between them. The CDR3 spans 16 residues. The germline gives CDR1 SGHAT, CDR2 FQNNGV. CDR3 DNA: TGTGCCAGCAGCCCTGCGCCTACAGGGACGGGGGAAAAACTGTTTTTT. It translates to CASSPAPTGTGEKLFF.

This clonotype was seen many times. The V gene is TRBV5-8, the J gene TRBJ1-4, with D unclear. The germline CDR1 and CDR2 sequences are SGHTS and YDEGEE. V was trimmed by 2 bases and J by 0 bases, leaving 8 bases between them. This CDR3 spans 15 amino acids. The CDR3 DNA sequence: TGTGCCAGCAGCTTAGGGCCCGCAACTAATGAAAAACTGTTTTTT. Translated: CASSLGPATNEKLFF. Based on the CDR3 plus reference TRBV5-8 and TRBJ1-4, the full variable domain is EAGVTQSPTHLIKTRGQQATLRCSPISGHTSVYWYQQALGLGLQFLLWYDEGEERNRGNFPPRFSGRQFPNYSSELNVNALELEDSALYLCASSLGPATNEKLFFGSGTQLSVL.

This clonotype has at least ten counts. V is TRBV7-2 and J is TRBJ2-1; either TRBD1 or TRBD2 may supply D (5 bases each). Trimming left V 4 bases short and J 10 bases short, with 14 bases between. The CDR3 runs to 13 residues. Germline V CDR1 and CDR2: SGHTA, FQGNSA. The CDR3, as DNA: TGTGCCAGCAGCTCTCAGGGACCGGGGGAGCAGTTCTTC. It specifies CASSSQGPGEQFF.